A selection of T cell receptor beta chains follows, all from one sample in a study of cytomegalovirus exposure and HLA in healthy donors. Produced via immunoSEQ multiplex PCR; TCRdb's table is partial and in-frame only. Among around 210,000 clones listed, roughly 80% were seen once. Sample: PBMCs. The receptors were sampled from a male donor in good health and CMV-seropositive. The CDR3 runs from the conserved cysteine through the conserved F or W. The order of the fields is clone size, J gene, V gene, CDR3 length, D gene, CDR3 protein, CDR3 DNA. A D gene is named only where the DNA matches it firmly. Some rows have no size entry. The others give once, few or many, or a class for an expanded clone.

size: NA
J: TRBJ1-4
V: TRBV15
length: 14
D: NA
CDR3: CATSRGQGNEKLFF
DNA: TGTGCCACCAGCAGAGGGCAGGGAAATGAAAAACTGTTTTTT

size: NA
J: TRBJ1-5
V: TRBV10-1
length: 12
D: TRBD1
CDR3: CARIQGNQPQHF
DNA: TGCGCCAGGATACAGGGGAACCAGCCCCAGCATTTT

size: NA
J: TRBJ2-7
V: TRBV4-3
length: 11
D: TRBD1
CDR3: CASSRGTGRYF
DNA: TGCGCCAGCAGCCGAGGGACAGGGAGGTACTTC

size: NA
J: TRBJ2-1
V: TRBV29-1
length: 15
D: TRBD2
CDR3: CSVGATSGSYNEQFF
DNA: TGCAGCGTTGGAGCTACTAGCGGTTCCTACAATGAGCAGTTCTTC

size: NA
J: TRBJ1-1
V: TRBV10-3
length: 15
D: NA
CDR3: CAISEFGVRATEAFF
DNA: TGTGCCATCAGTGAATTTGGAGTCAGGGCCACTGAAGCTTTCTTT

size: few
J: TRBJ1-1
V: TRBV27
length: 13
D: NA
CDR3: CASSLEGNTEAFF
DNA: TGTGCCAGCAGTTTGGAGGGGAACACTGAAGCTTTCTTT

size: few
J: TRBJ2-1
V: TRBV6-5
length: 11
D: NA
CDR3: CASSSPGARFF
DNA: TGTGCCAGCAGTTCCCCAGGGGCACGATTCTTC

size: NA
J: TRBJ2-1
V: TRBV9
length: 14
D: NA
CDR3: CASSRAGVPNEQFF
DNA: TGTGCCAGCAGCCGGGCAGGGGTACCTAATGAGCAGTTCTTC

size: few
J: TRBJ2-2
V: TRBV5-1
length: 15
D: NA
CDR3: CASSLDQGGTGELFF
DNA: TGCGCCAGCAGCTTGGATCAGGGTGGGACCGGGGAGCTGTTTTTT

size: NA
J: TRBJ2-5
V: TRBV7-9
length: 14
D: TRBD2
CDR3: CASRIAGGEETQYF
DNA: TGTGCCAGCAGAATAGCGGGGGGAGAGGAGACCCAGTACTTC

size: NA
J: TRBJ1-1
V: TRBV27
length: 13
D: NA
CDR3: CASSPGVNTEAFF
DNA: TGTGCCAGCAGCCCCGGAGTTAACACTGAAGCTTTCTTT

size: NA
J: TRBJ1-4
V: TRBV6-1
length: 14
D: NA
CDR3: CASSELESGGRRVF
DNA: TGTGCCAGCAGTGAACTCGAAAGTGGCGGTCGGCGGGTATTT

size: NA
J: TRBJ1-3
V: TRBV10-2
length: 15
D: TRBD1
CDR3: CASSPGTGSGNTIYF
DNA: TGCGCCAGCAGTCCCGGGACAGGCTCTGGAAACACCATATATTTT

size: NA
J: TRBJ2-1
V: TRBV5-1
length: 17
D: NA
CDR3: CASSLVQPEVAYNEQFF
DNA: TGCGCCAGCAGCTTGGTGCAGCCGGAGGTAGCCTACAATGAGCAGTTCTTC

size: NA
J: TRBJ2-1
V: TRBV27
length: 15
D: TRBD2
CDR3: CASSLLGGEYNEQFF
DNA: TGTGCCAGCAGTTTATTGGGGGGGGAGTACAATGAGCAGTTCTTC

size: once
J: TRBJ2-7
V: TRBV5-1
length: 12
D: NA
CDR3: CASSLEPYEQYF
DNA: TGCGCCAGCAGCTTGGAGCCCTACGAGCAGTACTTC

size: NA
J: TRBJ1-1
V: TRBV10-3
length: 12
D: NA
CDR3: CASNSIDTEAFF
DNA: TGTGCCAGCAATAGTATCGACACTGAAGCTTTCTTT

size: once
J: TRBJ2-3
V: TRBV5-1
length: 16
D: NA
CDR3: CASSLATTRSTDTQYF
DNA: TGCGCCAGCAGCTTGGCCACGACTAGGAGCACAGATACGCAGTATTTT

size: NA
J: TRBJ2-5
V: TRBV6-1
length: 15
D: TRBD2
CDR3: CASGSTSGGLVTQYF
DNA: TGTGCCAGCGGATCGACTAGCGGGGGCCTAGTGACCCAGTACTTC

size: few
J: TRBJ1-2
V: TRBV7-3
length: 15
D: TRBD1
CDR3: CASSQDRGLNYGYTF
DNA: TGTGCCAGCAGCCAGGACAGGGGGCTAAACTATGGCTACACCTTC

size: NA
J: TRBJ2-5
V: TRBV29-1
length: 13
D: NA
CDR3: CSASVSGQETQYF
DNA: TGCAGCGCCTCCGTTAGCGGCCAAGAGACCCAGTACTTC

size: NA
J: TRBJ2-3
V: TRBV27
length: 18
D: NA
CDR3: CASSLTPGLARRADTQYF
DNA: TGTGCCAGCAGTTTAACTCCAGGGCTAGCGAGACGGGCAGATACGCAGTATTTT

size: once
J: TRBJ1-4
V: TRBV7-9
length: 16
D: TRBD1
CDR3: CASSNGQGKSNEKLFF
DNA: TGTGCCAGCAGCAATGGACAGGGGAAGTCTAATGAAAAACTGTTTTTT

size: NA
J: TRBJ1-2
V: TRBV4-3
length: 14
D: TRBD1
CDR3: CASSQVEGAGGYTF
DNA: TGCGCCAGCAGCCAAGTTGAGGGGGCGGGTGGCTACACCTTC

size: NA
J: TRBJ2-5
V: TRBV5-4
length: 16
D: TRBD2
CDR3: CASSLGAGGTQETQYF
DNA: TGTGCCAGCAGCTTGGGGGCGGGGGGTACCCAAGAGACCCAGTACTTC

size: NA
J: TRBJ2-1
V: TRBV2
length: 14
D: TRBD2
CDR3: CASRSSGGSNEQFF
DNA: TGTGCCAGCAGGTCGAGCGGGGGGTCCAATGAGCAGTTCTTC

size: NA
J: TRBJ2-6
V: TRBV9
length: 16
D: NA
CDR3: CASSVPRETGANVLTF
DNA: TGTGCCAGCAGCGTGCCCAGGGAAACTGGGGCCAACGTCCTGACTTTC

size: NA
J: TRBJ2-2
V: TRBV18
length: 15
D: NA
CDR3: CASSQQGITSGELFF
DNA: TGTGCCAGCTCACAGCAGGGTATTACATCCGGGGAGCTGTTTTTT

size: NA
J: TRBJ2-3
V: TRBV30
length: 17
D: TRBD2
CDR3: CAWSKPGLGDLTDTQYF
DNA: TGTGCCTGGAGTAAACCGGGACTAGGAGATCTCACAGATACGCAGTATTTT

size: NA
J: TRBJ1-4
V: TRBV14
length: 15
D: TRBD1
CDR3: CASSQEQGRGEKLFF
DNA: TGTGCCAGCAGCCAAGAACAGGGGCGAGGTGAAAAACTGTTTTTT

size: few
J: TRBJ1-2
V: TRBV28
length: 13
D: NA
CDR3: CASSPGTKGGYTF
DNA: TGTGCCAGCAGCCCCGGGACTAAGGGAGGCTACACCTTC

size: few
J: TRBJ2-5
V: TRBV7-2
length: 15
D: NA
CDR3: CASYRRAPGRETQYF
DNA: TGTGCCAGCTACCGCAGGGCCCCCGGGAGAGAGACCCAGTACTTC

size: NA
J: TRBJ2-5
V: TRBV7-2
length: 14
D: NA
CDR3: CASSSEASDETQYF
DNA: TGTGCCAGCAGCTCTGAGGCTAGCGATGAGACCCAGTACTTC

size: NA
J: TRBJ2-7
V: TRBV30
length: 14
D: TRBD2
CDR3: CAWCSGRSAYEQYF
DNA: TGTGCCTGGTGTAGCGGGAGGTCGGCCTACGAGCAGTACTTC

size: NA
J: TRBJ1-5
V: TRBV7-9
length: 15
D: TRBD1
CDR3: CASEGTGGFNQPQHF
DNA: TGTGCCAGCGAAGGAACAGGGGGCTTCAATCAGCCCCAGCATTTT

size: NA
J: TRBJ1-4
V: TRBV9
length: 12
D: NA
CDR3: CASSVQRGKLFF
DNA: TGTGCCAGCAGCGTCCAACGGGGAAAACTGTTTTTT

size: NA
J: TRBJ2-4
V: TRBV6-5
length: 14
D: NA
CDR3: CASSYGDKGNIQYF
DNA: TGTGCCAGCAGTTACGGGGACAAGGGAAACATTCAGTACTTC

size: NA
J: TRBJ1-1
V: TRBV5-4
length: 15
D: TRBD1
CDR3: CASSWGQGARTEAFF
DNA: TGTGCCAGCAGCTGGGGACAGGGGGCGCGGACTGAAGCTTTCTTT

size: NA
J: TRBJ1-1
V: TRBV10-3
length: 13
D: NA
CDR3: CAISESKGLEAFF
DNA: TGTGCCATCAGTGAGTCGAAGGGGCTTGAAGCTTTCTTT

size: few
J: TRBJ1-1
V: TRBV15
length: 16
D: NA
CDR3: CATRSLFSRVITEAFF
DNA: TGTGCCACCAGATCACTCTTTAGCCGGGTGATCACTGAAGCTTTCTTT

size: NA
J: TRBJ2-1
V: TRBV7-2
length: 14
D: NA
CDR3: CASSLVGAAEEQFF
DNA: TGTGCCAGCAGCTTAGTCGGTGCGGCGGAGGAGCAGTTCTTC

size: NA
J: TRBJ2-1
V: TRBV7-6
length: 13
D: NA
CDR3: CASNWGLGYEQFF
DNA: TGTGCCAGCAACTGGGGCTTGGGCTATGAGCAGTTCTTC

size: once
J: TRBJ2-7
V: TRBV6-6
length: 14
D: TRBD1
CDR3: CARMGDRVGYEQYF
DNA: TGTGCCAGGATGGGGGACAGGGTTGGATACGAGCAGTACTTC

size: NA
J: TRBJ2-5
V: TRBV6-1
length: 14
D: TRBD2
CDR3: CASSSGGAGETQYF
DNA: TGTGCCAGCTCTAGCGGGGGGGCGGGAGAGACCCAGTACTTC

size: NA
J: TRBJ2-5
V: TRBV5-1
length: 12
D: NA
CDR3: CASKEYQETQYF
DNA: TGCGCCAGCAAGGAGTACCAAGAGACCCAGTACTTC

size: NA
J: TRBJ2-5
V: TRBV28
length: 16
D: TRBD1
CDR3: CASSLWGTGTEETQYF
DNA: TGTGCCAGCAGTTTATGGGGGACAGGGACTGAAGAGACCCAGTACTTC

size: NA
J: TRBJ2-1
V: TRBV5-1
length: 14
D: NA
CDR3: CASSQGSSYNEQFF
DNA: TGCGCCAGCAGCCAGGGTAGCTCCTACAATGAGCAGTTCTTC

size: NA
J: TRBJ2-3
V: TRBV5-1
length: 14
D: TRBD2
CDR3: CASSRTSETDTQYF
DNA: TGCGCCAGCAGTCGGACTAGCGAAACAGATACGCAGTATTTT

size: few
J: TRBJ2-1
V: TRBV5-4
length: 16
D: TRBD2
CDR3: CASSPSRLAGWQRQFF
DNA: TGTGCCAGCAGCCCCTCTAGGCTAGCGGGGTGGCAAAGGCAGTTCTTC

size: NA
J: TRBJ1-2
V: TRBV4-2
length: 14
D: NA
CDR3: CASSQGGGNYGYTF
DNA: TGTGCCAGCAGCCAAGGGGGGGGTAACTATGGCTACACCTTC

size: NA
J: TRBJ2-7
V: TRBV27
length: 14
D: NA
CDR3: CASSLSPGSYEQYF
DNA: TGTGCCAGCAGTTTATCTCCGGGGAGCTACGAGCAGTACTTC

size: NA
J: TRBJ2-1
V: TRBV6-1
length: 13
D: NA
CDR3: CASMPSSYNEQFF
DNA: TGTGCCAGCATGCCGAGCTCCTACAATGAGCAGTTCTTC